Listed here is a single TCR beta chain. Original handling: Estimated nucleated cell counts came from reference gene primer amplification. Profiled with immunoSEQ multiplex PCR; TCRdb holds only in-frame clones, not every one. V, J and clone size are taken as reported in that table, and D and trimming were inferred from the DNA itself. The sample shows about 360,000 clones, around 87% of them seen only once. Which cohort a participant joined came from the clinical history participants gave. The sample belongs to a study of blood T cell repertoires in COVID-19. From germline, CDR1 is MGHRA and CDR2 YSYEKL. The V end lost 4 bases, the J end lost 3 bases, and 10 bases lay between the germline ends. CDR3 length: 13 amino acids.

The source of this sequence is a man aged 30 to 39 who had recovered from COVID-19. The chain employs TRBV4-1 and TRBJ2-7; maybe TRBD1 (6 bases). The material sequenced was PBMCs or T cells enriched from blood (not recorded which). The CDR3 loop is CASSRGTIYEQYF. As DNA, the CDR3 is TGCGCCAGCAGCCGGGGGACAATCTACGAGCAGTACTTC.